This TCR beta chain was profiled in a study of T cells after posttransplantation cyclophosphamide. Broader study findings: TRB overlap between skin or GI tissue T cells and blood was limited.

Measured with immunoSEQ multiplex PCR; TCRdb has only the in-frame clones, and not every one. The repertoire holds around 20,000 clones, with approximately 87% as singletons. As concerns this clone: Its antigen is undetermined.

This CDR3 comprises 18 residues. The V gene's germline CDR1 is SGHNT and CDR2 YYREEE (reference sequence). The ends lost 2 bases at V and 0 bases at J; junction bases unmatched: 10. Sequencing input: memory CD4+ T cells sorted from blood. This clonotype was obtained from a man aged 30-40 years in good health and a related stem cell transplant donor. The chain has TRBV5-4 and TRBJ2-3; 9 bases are shared with TRBD2. CDR3 nucleotides: TGTGCCAGCAGCTTTTTCGGGAGCGGGGGGTCTAGCACAGATACGCAGTATTTT. It yields the protein CASSFFGSGGSSTDTQYF.